Listed here are 9 T cell receptor beta chains from one sample, sequenced in a study of T cells in localized non-small cell lung cancer (dated by TCRdb to 2020 to 2022). Library method: the immunoSEQ multiplex PCR assay. TCRdb took over this immuneACCESS table, retaining in-frame rearrangements with V and J assigned. Such tables are incomplete; in checked studies, under half of the missing clones stem from an unresolved V gene, and the remainder is unexplained. A total of around 4,600 clones appear in this sample, roughly 28% of them only once. Of the sample, roughly 4.6% is held by the ten largest clones. The sequences come from lung tumor tissue, collected before any cancer treatment. The receptors here all came from a man aged 40 to 75 with stage III squamous cell lung carcinoma.

This rearrangement joins TRBV19 to TRBJ2-1; 9 nucleotides align to TRBD1. J lost 9 bases, V lost 4 bases, and 1 base had no gene match. The CDR3 extends over 12 amino acids. Germline assignment: CDR1 LNHDA and CDR2 SQIVND (reference sequence). CDR3 protein: CASSTTGGEQFF. CDR3 sequence (DNA): TGTGCCAGTAGTACGACAGGGGGTGAGCAGTTCTTC. Using reference TRBV19 and TRBJ2-1 for the parts outside the CDR3, the full variable domain is DGGITQSPKYLFRKEGQNVTLSCEQNLNHDAMYWYRQDPGQGLRLIYYSQIVNDFQKGDIAEGYSVSREKKESFPLTVTSAQKNPTAFYLCASSTTGGEQFFGPGTRLTVL.

As DNA, the CDR3 is TGTGCCAGCCGGGACAGGGCTAACACTGAAGCTTTCTTT. Translation: CASRDRANTEAFF. The chain has TRBV25-1 and TRBJ1-1; 9 bases align to TRBD1. The CDR3 runs to 13 residues. The trim removed 8 bases at V and 2 bases at J, leaving 3 bases unmatched. Germline V gene lookup returns CDR1 MGHDK and CDR2 SYGVNS.

The chain couples TRBV5-1 to TRBJ1-2, with D tentatively TRBD1 (5 bases). The CDR3 loop spans 14 amino acids. The V and J ends lost 0 bases and 6 bases respectively, with 12 bases between them. Germline CDR1 reads SGHRS; CDR2 reads YFSETQ. CDR3 sequence: CASSLDGGSNGYTF. The CDR3, as DNA: TGCGCCAGCAGCTTGGATGGGGGAAGTAATGGCTACACCTTC.

V and J are TRBV9 and TRBJ1-3; no definite D call. The CDR3 has 12 amino acids. Trimming removed 2 bases at V and 4 bases at J, with 4 bases between. CDR1 SGDLS and CDR2 YYNGEE come from the germline V gene. CDR3 protein: CASSVGGNTIYF. The DNA for the CDR3 is TGTGCCAGCAGCGTGGGGGGAAACACCATATATTTT.

This clone was detected a few times. CDR3 coding DNA: TGTGCCAGCAGAGCCGGGACTAGCGGGGCCACCGGGGAGCTGTTTTTT. Protein sequence: CASRAGTSGATGELFF. The chain recombines TRBV6-8 with TRBJ2-2, with TRBD2 matching over 13 bases. V was clipped by 6 bases and J by 4 bases; unmatched bases: 5. The CDR3 runs to 16 residues. CDR1 MNHGY and CDR2 SAAAGT come from the germline V gene.

This clone is judged medium-sized. This same CDR3 is encoded by further DNA sequences in the sample. This chain links TRBV6-8 with TRBJ1-1, with D unclear. V lost 2 bases and J lost 1, with 5 bases in between. From germline, CDR1 is MNHGY and CDR2 SAAAGT. This CDR3 contains 13 residues. CDR3 sequence reads: CASSYGPNTEAFF. In DNA, the CDR3 is TGTGCCAGCAGTTACGGCCCGAACACTGAAGCTTTCTTT.

This sequence joins TRBV18 and TRBJ2-5; no firm D call. The germline V and J ends were trimmed by 0 bases and 2 bases, with 10 bases remaining between them. The CDR3 is made up of 15 amino acids. The germline V gene has CDR1 KGHSH and CDR2 LQKENI. The CDR3 sequence is CASSPPAQTQETQYF. The CDR3 bases are TGTGCCAGCTCACCACCCGCCCAGACTCAAGAGACCCAGTACTTC.

The chain employs TRBV19 and TRBJ1-3; unclear D gene. The CDR3 has 15 amino acids. The V gene's germline CDR1 is LNHDA and CDR2 SQIVND (reference sequence). V was cut by 6 bases and J by 2 bases, with 14 bases left in between. The CDR3, as DNA: TGTGCCAGTAGCGACCGCCGGCCAGCTGGAAACACCATATATTTT. Protein: CASSDRRPAGNTIYF.

V and J are TRBV6-8 and TRBJ1-4, with TRBD1 identical over 7 bases. V shed 6 bases, J shed 5 bases, and the junction held 0 bases outside the gene matches. Germline values: CDR1 MNHGY, CDR2 SAAAGT. The CDR3 is 12 amino acids. The CDR3 coding sequence is TGTGCCAGCAGGACAGGGAATGAAAAACTGTTTTTT. Translation: CASRTGNEKLFF.